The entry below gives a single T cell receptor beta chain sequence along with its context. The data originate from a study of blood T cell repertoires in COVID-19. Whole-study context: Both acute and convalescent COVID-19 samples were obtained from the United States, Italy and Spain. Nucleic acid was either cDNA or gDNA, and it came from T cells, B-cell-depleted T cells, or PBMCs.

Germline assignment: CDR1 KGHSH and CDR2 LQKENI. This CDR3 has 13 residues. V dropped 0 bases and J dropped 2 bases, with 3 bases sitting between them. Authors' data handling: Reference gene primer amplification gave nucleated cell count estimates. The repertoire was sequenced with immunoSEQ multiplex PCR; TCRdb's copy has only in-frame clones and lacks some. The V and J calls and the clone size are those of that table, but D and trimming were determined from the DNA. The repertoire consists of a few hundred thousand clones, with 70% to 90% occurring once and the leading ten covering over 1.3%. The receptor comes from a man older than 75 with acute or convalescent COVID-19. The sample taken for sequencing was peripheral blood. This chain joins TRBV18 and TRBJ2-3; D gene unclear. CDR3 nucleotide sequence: TGTGCCAGCTCACCACCCGTCACAGATACGCAGTATTTT. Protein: CASSPPVTDTQYF.